This TCR beta chain was recovered during a study of T-cell memory formation after mild COVID-19. General study results and limits: There were some responding clones in pre-infection memory, which suggested that cross-reactive memory had joined. What remained unconfirmed was the SARS-CoV-2 specificity of second-wave clones peaking on day 37.

This clonotype was detected only a few times. Its antigen is currently unknown. CDR3 length: 14 residues. Per germline, CDR1 MNHEY and CDR2 SVGAGI. V was clipped by 7 bases and J by 4 bases; unmatched bases: 10. Via MiXCR, TCRdb re-called the 5' RACE reads, giving one row per CDR3 protein. The sample includes about 90,000 distinct CDR3 sequences, about 12% of them seen just once. The clonotype comes from an adult woman who had mild COVID-19 (a few samples of this study predate the infection). Cell type and time point are not known. The sequenced sample consisted of PBMCs or a T cell subset sorted from them (not recorded which). The genes are TRBV6-5 and TRBJ2-7; 7 bases match TRBD2. The CDR3 DNA reads TGTGCCAGCATGGATTTGGATAGCGGGTACGAGCAGTACTTC. It translates to CASMDLDSGYEQYF.